A single sample is the source of the 21 T cell receptor beta chains below, sequenced in a study of T cell repertoires in cytomegalovirus infection. TCRdb ran MiXCR on the reads and lists one entry per CDR3 protein. The sample holds approximately 500,000 distinct CDR3 sequences, approximately 25% seen once. Sequenced material: PBMCs. These receptors all stem from a human donor in good health (CMV status not recorded). Some clones in this sample may be carry-over from other donors' samples.

The chain links TRBV20-1 to TRBJ2-1, with 15 nucleotides matching TRBD2. V was pared by 5 bases and J by 9 bases, with 5 bases of the junction left unmatched. The germline gives CDR1 DFQATT, CDR2 SNEGSKA (reference sequence). The CDR3 consists of 14 residues. CDR3: CSAGGLAGGFEQFF. In DNA, the CDR3 is TGCAGTGCTGGGGGACTAGCGGGAGGTTTTGAGCAGTTCTTC.

This chain connects TRBV7-9 to TRBJ2-3; the match to TRBD2 covers 9 bases. This CDR3 region has 18 residues. Looked up from germline, CDR1 is SEHNR and CDR2 is FQNEAQ (reference sequence). The ends lost 2 bases at V and 2 bases at J; junction bases unmatched: 11. CDR3: CASSLSKSGTSTTDTQYF. In nucleotides, the CDR3 is TGTGCCAGCAGCTTATCGAAATCCGGGACTAGCACCACAGATACGCAGTATTTT.

This clonotype appeared a few times. J is TRBJ2-1 and V is TRBV10-3, with D possibly being TRBD1 (6 bases). The ends were cut back, 6 bases at V and 0 bases at J, with 21 bases in the middle. The CDR3 runs 18 residues. CDR1 is ENHRY, CDR2 SYGVKD, per germline. CDR3 in DNA: TGTGCCATCAGCGCCACATTATTGACAGGAAGCTCCTACAATGAGCAGTTCTTC. This translates into CAISATLLTGSSYNEQFF.

The sample holds many counts of this clonotype. The chain uses TRBV7-2 and TRBJ2-3, with 7 bases lining up with TRBD2. In germline, CDR1 is SGHTA, CDR2 FQGNSA. V was pared by 6 bases and J by 0 bases, with 6 bases of the junction left unmatched. The CDR3 runs to 15 residues. Written as DNA, the CDR3 is TGTGCCAGCAGTAATAGCGGGCGCAGCACAGATACGCAGTATTTT. Its translation: CASSNSGRSTDTQYF.

This clonotype has more than one count but fewer than ten. The chain uses TRBV7-9 and TRBJ2-1; 9 nucleotides align to TRBD2. V gave up 5 bases and J gave up 10 bases; unmatched junction bases: 9. CDR3 size: 14 residues. Per the germline V gene, CDR1 is SEHNR and CDR2 is FQNEAQ (reference sequence). CDR3 in amino acids: CASSPVGLAGEQFF. In DNA, the CDR3 is TGTGCCAGCAGCCCAGTAGGCCTAGCGGGAGAGCAGTTCTTC.

CDR3 amino acids: CASTPRRDSEQYF. CDR3 sequence (DNA): TGTGCCAGCACCCCTAGGCGGGACAGCGAGCAGTACTTC. The rearrangement joins TRBV6-1 to TRBJ2-7; possible D gene TRBD1, 7 bases. This CDR3 spans 13 amino acids. CDR1 and CDR2 from the germline V gene are MNHNS and SASEGT. V lost 7 bases to trimming and J lost 6 bases, with 16 bases between them.

This clonotype has a handful of counts. The chain recombines TRBV29-1 with TRBJ2-3, with D possibly being TRBD2 (7 bases). Trimming pared 2 bases from V and 4 bases from J, leaving 10 bases between. The length of the CDR3 is 13 residues. Germline values: CDR1 SQVTM, CDR2 ANQGSEA. The CDR3 region has the DNA TGCAGCGTTGAACGGGGGGCGGCAGATACGCAGTATTTT. Translated, it gives CSVERGAADTQYF.

This clonotype appeared a few times. The J gene is TRBJ1-5, the V gene TRBV28; TRBD1 matches at 11 bases. V dropped 4 bases and J dropped 5; count of bases not matched to a gene: 10. The length of the CDR3 is 17 residues. CDR1 is MDHEN and CDR2 is SYDVKM in the germline V gene. The CDR3 region is CASSWDPGQGVYQPQHF. CDR3 nucleotides: TGTGCCAGCAGTTGGGACCCGGGACAGGGGGTATATCAGCCCCAGCATTTT.

This clonotype occurred a few times. The genes are TRBV20-1 and TRBJ2-7, with 10 positions matching TRBD2. The V segment lost 2 bases and the J segment 6 bases; nucleotides outside the gene matches: 7. The CDR3 is 14 residues long. The germline V gene encodes CDR1 DFQATT and CDR2 SNEGSKA (reference sequence). Written as DNA, the CDR3 is TGCAGTGCTAGACTAGCGGGAGCCAAGGCCGAGCAGTACTTC. Translating it yields CSARLAGAKAEQYF.

CDR3 nucleotides: TGTGCCAGCAGTGATCGAGTGGGCGGCCTAGCGGACTACGAGCAGTACTTC. Its protein product is CASSDRVGGLADYEQYF. The rearrangement uses TRBV25-1 and TRBJ2-7; 7 bases are a match to TRBD2. Trimming removed 3 bases from V and 3 bases from J; junction bases left unmatched: 14. The CDR3 sequence is 17 residues long. Germline V gene data show CDR1 as MGHDK and CDR2 as SYGVNS.

In its sample, this clonotype was seen a few times. The rearrangement joins TRBV6-2 or TRBV6-3 to TRBJ2-2; D uncertain. V lost 7 bases and J lost 2, with 17 bases in between. The CDR3 runs to 16 residues. Germline V gene data show CDR1 as MNHEY and CDR2 as SVGEGT. Here the CDR3 reads CASTDRRRKNTGELFF. In nucleotides, the CDR3 is TGTGCCAGCACGGATCGACGACGGAAAAACACCGGGGAGCTGTTTTTT.

This clonotype was counted ten times or more. The chain couples TRBV7-2 to TRBJ1-5; 10 bases are a match to TRBD1. The CDR3 consists of 17 residues. Per the germline V gene, CDR1 is SGHTA and CDR2 is FQGNSA. J was trimmed by 2 bases and V by 5 bases; bases with no gene match: 9. This chain's CDR3 is CASSHFSGTGGNQPQHF. CDR3 in DNA: TGTGCCAGCAGCCACTTTTCTGGGACAGGGGGCAATCAGCCCCAGCATTTT.

At least ten counts were recorded for this clonotype. The rearrangement joins TRBV11-2 to TRBJ2-5; weak D call: TRBD2 (5 bases). CDR3 length: 14 amino acids. The ends were cut back, 5 bases at V and 7 bases at J, with 17 bases in the middle. CDR1 and CDR2 (germline): SGHAT, FQNNGV. The CDR3 reads CASSPGVDPGTQYF. As DNA, the CDR3 is TGTGCCAGCAGCCCCGGGGTAGATCCCGGGACCCAGTACTTC.

This clonotype appeared a few times. The V and J genes are TRBV7-2 and TRBJ2-3; D remains ambiguous. This CDR3 comprises 14 residues. The germline CDR1 and CDR2 sequences are SGHTA and FQGNSA. V was clipped by 1 base and J by 4 bases, with 9 bases between them. CDR3 nucleotide sequence: TGTGCCAGCAGCTTAGAGTACGCCCCAGATACGCAGTATTTT. Protein sequence: CASSLEYAPDTQYF.

This clonotype was counted only a few times. The gene calls are TRBV7-9 and TRBJ2-1, with 7 positions matching TRBD2. Per germline, CDR1 SEHNR and CDR2 FQNEAQ (reference sequence). The CDR3 is 15 residues long. With V trimmed by 6 bases and J by 3 bases, 8 bases remained unmatched. The CDR3 DNA reads TGTGCCAGCAGTGAGGGGACTACCTTCTACAATGAGCAGTTCTTC. Translation gives CASSEGTTFYNEQFF.

This clonotype was found a few times. The V and J genes are TRBV10-3 and TRBJ2-2; 7 bases fit TRBD2. The CDR3 loop spans 17 amino acids. Germline V gives CDR1 ENHRY, CDR2 SYGVKD. V lost 4 bases, J lost 1 base, and 9 bases stayed unmatched. CDR3 sequence reads: CAISGTGGGRNTGELFF. The CDR3 nucleotides are TGTGCCATCAGTGGAACTGGGGGGGGTCGGAACACCGGGGAGCTGTTTTTT.

CDR3 sequence: CASSRDGPYGYTF. The CDR3 nucleotides are TGTGCCAGCAGTCGGGACGGACCCTATGGCTACACCTTC. The V gene is TRBV25-1, the J gene TRBJ1-2; D is perhaps TRBD1 (5 bases). Germline V gene data show CDR1 as MGHDK and CDR2 as SYGVNS. V was pared by 5 bases and J by 4 bases, with 11 bases between. The CDR3 totals 13 residues.

The rearrangement links TRBV14 to TRBJ1-4; TRBD1 aligns across 9 bases. CDR3 length: 15 residues. The J segment lost 5 bases and the V segment lost 2 bases, leaving 3 bases of the junction unmatched. Germline CDR1 and CDR2: SGHDN and FVKESK. The CDR3 nucleotides read TGTGCCAGCAGCCAACTGGGGACAGGGAATGAAAAACTGTTTTTT. It codes for CASSQLGTGNEKLFF. Together with reference TRBV14 and TRBJ1-4, the CDR3 gives the full variable domain: EAGVTQFPSHSVIEKGQTVTLRCDPISGHDNLYWYRRVMGKEIKFLLHFVKESKQDESGMPNNRFLAERTGGTYSTLKVQPAELEDSGVYFCASSQLGTGNEKLFFGSGTQLSVL.

This clonotype came up many times. This chain links TRBV7-8 with TRBJ1-1, with D possibly being TRBD1 (6 bases). V was trimmed by 4 bases and J by 3 bases, leaving 24 bases between them. This CDR3 is 18 amino acids long. Per germline, CDR1 SGHVS and CDR2 FQNEAQ. The CDR3 DNA reads as TGTGCCAGCAGCTCCACCGCGGCGGGGGCGGGGATGGACACTGAAGCTTTCTTT. It codes for CASSSTAAGAGMDTEAFF.

J is TRBJ1-4 and V is TRBV6-6; weak D call: TRBD1 (5 bases). Per the germline V gene, CDR1 is MNHNY and CDR2 is SVGAGI (reference sequence). This CDR3 region has 11 residues. V shed 11 bases and J shed 11 bases, with 15 bases lying between them. The CDR3 here is CASGQRGKLFF. The CDR3 bases are TGTGCCTCGGGGCAGCGTGGGAAACTGTTTTTT.

This clonotype has more than one count but fewer than ten. The gene calls are TRBV12-3 or TRBV12-4 and TRBJ2-1, with a weak D call TRBD2 (6 bases). This CDR3 is 13 amino acids long. With 3 bases removed from V and 6 bases from J, the gap between germline ends came to 9 bases. In nucleotides, the CDR3 is TGTGCCAGCAGTTTTACTAGCCCCAATGAGCAGTTCTTC. Protein product: CASSFTSPNEQFF.